One TCR beta chain is described in this entry. Its specificity is not known. In germline, CDR1 is KGHSH, CDR2 LQKENI. The CDR3 runs to 14 residues. V was pared by 9 bases and J by 6 bases, with 7 bases of the junction left unmatched. The sample comes from a study of radiotherapy plus CTLA-4 blockade in lung cancer. General observations from the study: Blood-borne expansion of tumor-derived TCR clones followed radiotherapy plus ipilimumab. Together with interferon-beta, which increased in serum after radiation, early dynamic changes in blood T cell clones were reportedly the best predictors of response.

Assay: immunoSEQ multiplex PCR; the TCRdb copy retains only in-frame clones and omits some. The sample has more than 55,000 clones; around 80% are singletons. This clonotype was obtained from a human donor with non-small cell lung cancer who had a complete response to radiotherapy plus ipilimumab. Sequenced here: peripheral blood, sampled from a patient treated with radiotherapy plus ipilimumab. The gene calls are TRBV18 and TRBJ2-1; TRBD2 matches at 11 bases. The CDR3 loop is CASSGGAITNEQFF. The CDR3 DNA is TGTGCCAGTAGCGGGGGGGCGATAACCAATGAGCAGTTCTTC.